Below are 23 T cell receptor beta chains sequenced from a single sample in a study of technical replicates of blood from several donors. Clones were read by immunoSEQ multiplex PCR, and TCRdb kept only the in-frame ones, dropping some. The repertoire has about 73,000 clones, 85% to 95% of them found once; the top ten carry about 4.7%. Sequencing was performed on PBMCs. The receptors were gathered from a human donor in good health. Some clones in this sample may be carry-over from other donors' samples.

The chain employs TRBV13 and TRBJ2-7, with 7 bases lining up with TRBD1. Germline V CDR1 and CDR2: PRHDT, FYEKMQ (reference sequence). CDR3 size: 13 residues. V gave up 3 bases and J gave up 3 bases; unmatched junction bases: 2. CDR3 sequence (DNA): TGTGCCAGCAGCTTCCGGGACAGCTACGAGCAGTACTTC. Translation gives CASSFRDSYEQYF.

This clone was seen once. The chain couples TRBV20-1 to TRBJ2-3, with unresolved D. Germline CDR1 is DFQATT and CDR2 is SNEGSKA (reference sequence). CDR3 length: 11 residues. V was trimmed by 4 bases and J by 5 bases, leaving 7 bases between them. CDR3 region: CSAMVRDTQYF. The CDR3 nucleotides read TGCAGTGCTATGGTGAGAGATACGCAGTATTTT.

V is TRBV9 and J is TRBJ1-1, with D unresolved. The germline gives CDR1 SGDLS, CDR2 YYNGEE. CDR3 length equals 15 residues. The ends were cut back, 3 bases at V and 4 bases at J, with 16 bases in the middle. The CDR3 loop is CASSAPGGYPTEAFF. In DNA form, the CDR3 reads TGTGCCAGCAGCGCCCCCGGAGGTTATCCCACTGAAGCTTTCTTT.

V gene TRBV4-1 combines with J gene TRBJ1-2; no firm D call. In germline, CDR1 is MGHRA, CDR2 YSYEKL. This CDR3 contains 16 residues. Trimming took 1 base from V and 2 from J, leaving 14 bases between them. The CDR3: CASSQVEDVQNYGYTF. The CDR3 bases are TGCGCCAGCAGCCAAGTCGAGGATGTGCAAAACTATGGCTACACCTTC.

This chain uses TRBV19 with TRBJ2-7, with D maybe TRBD1 (6 bases). The CDR3 totals 16 residues. The ends were cut back, 3 bases at V and 3 bases at J, with 18 bases in the middle. Germline values: CDR1 LNHDA, CDR2 SQIVND (reference sequence). CDR3 bases: TGTGCCAGTAGTATTTCCGAGGGACATCCTATCTACGAGCAGTACTTC. Translating it yields CASSISEGHPIYEQYF.

The rearrangement links TRBV9 to TRBJ1-3, with TRBD1 matching 7 bases. With 3 bases clipped from V and 4 bases from J, the junction kept 10 bases outside the gene matches. Germline CDR1 SGDLS, CDR2 YYNGEE. The CDR3 spans 16 residues. The chain's CDR3 is CASSALLTGTGNTIYF. DNA of the CDR3: TGTGCCAGCAGCGCACTTTTGACAGGGACAGGAAACACCATATATTTT.

This chain joins TRBV7-3 and TRBJ2-1; TRBD2 might be the D (6 bases). CDR3 size: 14 residues. CDR1 and CDR2 from the germline V gene are SGHTA and FQGTGA. With 5 bases removed from V and 4 bases from J, the gap between germline ends came to 12 bases. CDR3 bases: TGTGCCAGCAGCCAAGGGCGGGAATACAATGAGCAGTTCTTC. Amino acids: CASSQGREYNEQFF.

CDR3 DNA sequence: TGTGCCAGCAGAGTATGGGGGCTTGATAATTCACCCCTCCACTTT. It encodes CASRVWGLDNSPLHF. The chain uses TRBV27 and TRBJ1-6, with D tentatively TRBD1 (6 bases). This CDR3 has 15 amino acids. Germline V gene data show CDR1 as MNHEY and CDR2 as SMNVEV (reference sequence). Between the trimmed V and J ends, which lost 6 bases and 5 bases, there was a span of 14 bases.

The chain carries TRBV5-1 and TRBJ2-3; tentatively, D is TRBD2 (6 bases). CDR3 length: 13 residues. Germline V lookup: CDR1 SGHRS, CDR2 YFSETQ. The V and J ends lost 0 bases and 5 bases respectively, with 7 bases between them. CDR3 DNA sequence: TGCGCCAGCAGCTTGGTCGGGGGAGATACGCAGTATTTT. Translating gives CASSLVGGDTQYF. The complete variable domain, with remaining parts taken from reference TRBV5-1 and TRBJ2-3, reads KAGVTQTPRYLIKTRGQQVTLSCSPISGHRSVSWYQQTPGQGLQFLFEYFSETQRNKGNFPGRFSGRQFSNSRSEMNVSTLELGDSALYLCASSLVGGDTQYFGPGTRLTVL.

The chain uses TRBV5-1 and TRBJ2-1, with D maybe TRBD1 (5 bases). The germline gives CDR1 SGHRS, CDR2 YFSETQ. Deletions cut 4 bases from V and 8 bases from J, with 13 bases between. This CDR3 comprises 13 residues. Written as DNA, the CDR3 is TGCGCCAGCAGCAACACAGGCCTCGATGAGCAGTTCTTC. Its protein is CASSNTGLDEQFF.

The chain couples TRBV5-1 to TRBJ2-7, with 12 bases lining up with TRBD2. Losses at the gene ends were 0 bases for V and 0 bases for J; bases not matched to a gene: 4. Germline V CDR1 and CDR2: SGHRS, YFSETQ. This CDR3 comprises 17 residues. For the CDR3, the DNA is TGCGCCAGCAGCTTGGCTAGCGGGAGGGCGAACTCCTACGAGCAGTACTTC. Translating gives CASSLASGRANSYEQYF.

The chain has TRBV7-2 and TRBJ2-7; 10 nucleotides align to TRBD2. The germline V gene has CDR1 SGHTA and CDR2 FQGNSA. With 1 base clipped from V and 5 bases from J, the junction kept 11 bases outside the gene matches. The CDR3 spans 17 residues. The CDR3 region is CASSLGLGLAEQDEQYF. The CDR3 coding sequence is TGTGCCAGCAGCTTAGGGTTAGGACTAGCGGAACAGGACGAGCAGTACTTC. Drawing the rest from reference TRBV7-2 and TRBJ2-7, the complete variable domain is GAGVSQSPSNKVTEKGKDVELRCDPISGHTALYWYRQSLGQGLEFLIYFQGNSAPDKSGLPSDRFSAERTGGSVSTLTIQRTQQEDSAVYLCASSLGLGLAEQDEQYFGPGTRLTVT.

The genes are TRBV2 and TRBJ1-1, with a weak D call TRBD1 (5 bases). CDR1 is SNHLY and CDR2 is FYNNEI in the germline V gene. Trimming took 7 bases from V and 0 from J, leaving 21 bases between them. The length of the CDR3 is 17 residues. The CDR3 protein is CASIKTTGLTMNTEAFF. DNA for the CDR3: TGTGCCAGCATTAAGACCACGGGACTCACTATGAACACTGAAGCTTTCTTT.

The V and J genes are TRBV5-1 and TRBJ2-7, with 9 positions matching TRBD2. Germline trimming cut 0 bases from V and 6 bases from J; bases unmatched to any gene: 7. CDR1 and CDR2 (germline): SGHRS, YFSETQ. CDR3 length equals 15 residues. CDR3 DNA sequence: TGCGCCAGCAGCTTGGTTGGTAGCGGGAGTCCCGAGCAGTACTTC. Translated: CASSLVGSGSPEQYF.

The CDR3 is CASRTSVNYEQFF. CDR3 in DNA: TGCGCCAGCAGGACTAGCGTGAATTATGAGCAGTTCTTC. The genes are TRBV5-1 and TRBJ2-1; TRBD2 aligns across 8 bases. In germline, CDR1 is SGHRS, CDR2 YFSETQ. The length of the CDR3 is 13 residues. Unmatched junction bases numbered 6, after V lost 5 bases and J lost 8 bases.

The rearrangement links TRBV4-2 to TRBJ1-1; perhaps TRBD1 as D (5 bases). The CDR3 totals 15 residues. The germline V gene has CDR1 LGHNA and CDR2 YNFKEQ. V was trimmed by 1 base and J by 0 bases, leaving 9 bases between them. The CDR3 sequence is CASSQGQGVNTEAFF. CDR3 coding DNA: TGTGCCAGCAGCCAAGGACAAGGGGTGAACACTGAAGCTTTCTTT.

Of note for this clone: The same CDR3 can be traced to other DNA sequences in this sample. The chain is built from TRBV5-6 and TRBJ2-1, with a tentative D call TRBD2 (6 bases). Trimming left V 6 bases short and J 4 bases short, with 17 bases between. The germline CDR1 and CDR2 sequences are SGHDT and YYEEEE. The CDR3 totals 15 residues. The CDR3 DNA reads as TGTGCCAGCACCATGGGGGGTGCGCAGTACAATGAGCAGTTCTTC. Translation: CASTMGGAQYNEQFF.

V gene TRBV7-2 combines with J gene TRBJ1-4; a possible D gene is TRBD1 (6 bases). The germline gives CDR1 SGHTA, CDR2 FQGNSA. The CDR3 totals 14 residues. V lost 3 bases and J 6 bases, leaving 11 bases between the germline ends. The CDR3 nucleotides read TGTGCCAGCAGCTTGGGGGGGCGGGATGAAAAACTGTTTTTT. This sequence encodes CASSLGGRDEKLFF.

This chain joins TRBV7-8 and TRBJ2-7; D unresolved. The CDR3 spans 14 residues. Germline V gene lookup returns CDR1 SGHVS and CDR2 FQNEAQ. V lost 3 bases and J lost 6, with 15 bases in between. The CDR3 nucleotides read TGTGCCAGCAGCTTCTTTCCAGTAAATCCCGAGCAGTACTTC. It encodes CASSFFPVNPEQYF.

The chain is built from TRBV5-6 and TRBJ2-1; 13 bases match TRBD2. V was pared by 5 bases and J by 6 bases, with 5 bases of the junction left unmatched. This CDR3 is 15 amino acids long. The germline V gene has CDR1 SGHDT and CDR2 YYEEEE. CDR3 region: CASSLGLAGPNEQFF. The CDR3 DNA follows: TGTGCCAGCAGTCTGGGACTAGCGGGGCCCAATGAGCAGTTCTTC.

V usage is TRBV7-2 and J usage is TRBJ2-3; perhaps TRBD1 as D (6 bases). The germline CDR1 and CDR2 sequences are SGHTA and FQGNSA. V was pared by 2 bases and J by 1 base, with 10 bases between. The CDR3 totals 15 residues. CDR3 coding DNA: TGTGCCAGCAGCTTAAAGGCAGGGGGCACAGATACGCAGTATTTT. Translating gives CASSLKAGGTDTQYF.

The rearrangement uses TRBV19 and TRBJ1-2, with 7 bases aligning to TRBD1. With 3 bases clipped from V and 8 bases from J, the junction kept 15 bases outside the gene matches. In germline, CDR1 is LNHDA, CDR2 SQIVND (reference sequence). The CDR3 length is 16 residues. CDR3 region: CASSIGDSRGELGYTF. The CDR3 region has the DNA TGTGCCAGTAGTATCGGGGACAGCCGAGGGGAGTTGGGCTACACCTTC.

The rearrangement joins TRBV5-8 to TRBJ1-3; 10 nucleotides match TRBD1. Per the germline V gene, CDR1 is SGHTS and CDR2 is YDEGEE. Trimming at V came to 3 bases and at J to 6 bases, leaving 6 bases not matched to a gene. The CDR3 contains 15 residues. The CDR3 DNA reads TGTGCCAGCAGCTCAAACGACAGGGGGCCAAACACCATATATTTT. Translation: CASSSNDRGPNTIYF.